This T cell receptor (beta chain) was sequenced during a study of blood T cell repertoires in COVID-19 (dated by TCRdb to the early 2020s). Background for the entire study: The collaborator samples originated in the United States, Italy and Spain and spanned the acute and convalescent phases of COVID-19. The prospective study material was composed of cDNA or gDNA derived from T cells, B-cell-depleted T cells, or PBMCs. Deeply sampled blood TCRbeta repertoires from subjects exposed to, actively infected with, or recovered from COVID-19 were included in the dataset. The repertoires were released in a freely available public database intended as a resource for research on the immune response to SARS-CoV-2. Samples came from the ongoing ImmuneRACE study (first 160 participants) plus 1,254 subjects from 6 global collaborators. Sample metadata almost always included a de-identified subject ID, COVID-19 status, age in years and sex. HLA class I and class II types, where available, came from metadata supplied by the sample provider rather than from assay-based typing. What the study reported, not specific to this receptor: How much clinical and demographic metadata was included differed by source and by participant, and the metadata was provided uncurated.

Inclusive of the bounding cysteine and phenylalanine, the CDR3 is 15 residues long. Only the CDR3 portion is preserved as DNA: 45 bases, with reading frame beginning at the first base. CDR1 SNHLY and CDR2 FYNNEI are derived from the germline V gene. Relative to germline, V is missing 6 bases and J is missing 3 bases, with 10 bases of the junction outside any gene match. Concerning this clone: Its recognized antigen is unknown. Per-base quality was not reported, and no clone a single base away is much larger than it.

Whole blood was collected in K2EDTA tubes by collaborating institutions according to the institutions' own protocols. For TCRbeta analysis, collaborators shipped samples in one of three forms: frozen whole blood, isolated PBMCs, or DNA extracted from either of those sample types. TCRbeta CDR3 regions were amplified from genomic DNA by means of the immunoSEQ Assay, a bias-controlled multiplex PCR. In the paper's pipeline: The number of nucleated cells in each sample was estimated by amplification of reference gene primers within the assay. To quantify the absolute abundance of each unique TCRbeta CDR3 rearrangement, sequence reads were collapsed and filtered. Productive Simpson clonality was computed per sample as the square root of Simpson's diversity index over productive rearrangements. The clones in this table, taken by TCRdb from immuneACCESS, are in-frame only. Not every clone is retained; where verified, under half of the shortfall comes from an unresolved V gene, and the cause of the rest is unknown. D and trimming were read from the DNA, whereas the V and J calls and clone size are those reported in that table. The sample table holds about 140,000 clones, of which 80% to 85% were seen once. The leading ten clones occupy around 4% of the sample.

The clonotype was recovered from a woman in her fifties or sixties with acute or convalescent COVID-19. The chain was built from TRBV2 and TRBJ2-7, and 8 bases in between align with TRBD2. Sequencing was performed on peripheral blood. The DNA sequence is TGTGCCAGCAGAGGGACCGGCACTAGCGGCTACGAGCAGTACTTC. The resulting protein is CASRGTGTSGYEQYF.